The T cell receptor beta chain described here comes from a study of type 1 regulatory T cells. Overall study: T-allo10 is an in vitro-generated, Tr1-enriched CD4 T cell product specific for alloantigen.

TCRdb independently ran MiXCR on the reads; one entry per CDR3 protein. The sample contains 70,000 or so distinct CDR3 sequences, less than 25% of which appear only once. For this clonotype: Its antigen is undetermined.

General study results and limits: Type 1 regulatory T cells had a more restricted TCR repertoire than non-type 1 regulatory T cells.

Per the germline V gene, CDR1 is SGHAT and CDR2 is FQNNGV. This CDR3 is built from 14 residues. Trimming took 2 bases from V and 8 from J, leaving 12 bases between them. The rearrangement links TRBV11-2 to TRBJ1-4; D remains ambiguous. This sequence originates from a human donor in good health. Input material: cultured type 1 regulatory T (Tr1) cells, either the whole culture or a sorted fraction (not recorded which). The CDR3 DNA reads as TGTGCCAGCAGCTTAAGGGCAGCCCCGGAAAAACTGTTTTTT. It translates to CASSLRAAPEKLFF. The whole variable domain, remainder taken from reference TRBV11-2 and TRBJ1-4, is EAGVAQSPRYKIIEKRQSVAFWCNPISGHATLYWYQQILGQGPKLLIQFQNNGVVDDSQLPKDRFSAERLKGVDSTLKIQPAKLEDSAVYLCASSLRAAPEKLFFGSGTQLSVL.